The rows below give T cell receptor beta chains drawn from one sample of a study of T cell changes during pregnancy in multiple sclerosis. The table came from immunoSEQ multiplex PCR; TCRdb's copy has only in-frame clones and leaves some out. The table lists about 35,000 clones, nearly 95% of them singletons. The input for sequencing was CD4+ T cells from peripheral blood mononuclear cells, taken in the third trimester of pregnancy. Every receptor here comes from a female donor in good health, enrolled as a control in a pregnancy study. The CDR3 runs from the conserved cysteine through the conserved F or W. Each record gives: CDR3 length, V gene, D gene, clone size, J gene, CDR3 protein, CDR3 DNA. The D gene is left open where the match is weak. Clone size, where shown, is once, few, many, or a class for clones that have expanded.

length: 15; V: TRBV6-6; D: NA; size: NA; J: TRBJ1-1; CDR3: CASIASRVKDTEAFF; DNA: TGTGCCAGCATCGCATCCAGGGTAAAGGACACTGAAGCTTTCTTT
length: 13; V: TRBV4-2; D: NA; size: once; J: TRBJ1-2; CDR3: CASSQVDSYGYTF; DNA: TGTGCCAGCAGCCAAGTTGACAGCTATGGCTACACCTTC
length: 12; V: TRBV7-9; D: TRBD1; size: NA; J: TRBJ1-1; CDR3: CASSPQGVEAFF; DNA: TGTGCCAGCAGCCCGCAGGGGGTTGAAGCTTTCTTT
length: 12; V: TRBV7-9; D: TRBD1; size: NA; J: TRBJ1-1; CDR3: CASSQGGPEAFF; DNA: TGTGCCAGCAGTCAGGGGGGACCTGAAGCTTTCTTT
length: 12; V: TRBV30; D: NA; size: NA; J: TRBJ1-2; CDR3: CAWSRGLPGYTF; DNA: TGTGCCTGGAGTAGGGGATTGCCCGGCTACACCTTC
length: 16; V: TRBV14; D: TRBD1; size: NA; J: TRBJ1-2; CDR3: CASSQPGQGASWGYTF; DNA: TGTGCCAGCAGCCAACCGGGACAGGGGGCATCGTGGGGCTACACCTTC
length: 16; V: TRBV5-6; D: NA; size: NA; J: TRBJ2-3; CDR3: CASSPPDSLGVDTQYF; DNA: TGTGCCAGCAGCCCCCCGGACTCCCTCGGGGTGGATACGCAGTATTTT
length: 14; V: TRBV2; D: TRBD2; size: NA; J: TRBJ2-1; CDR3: CARSGGISYNEQFF; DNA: TGTGCCAGGTCCGGGGGGATATCCTACAATGAGCAGTTCTTC
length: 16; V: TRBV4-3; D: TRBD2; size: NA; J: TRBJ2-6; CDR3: CASSPQAGGGANVLTF; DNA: TGCGCCAGCAGCCCGCAGGCGGGAGGAGGGGCCAACGTCCTGACTTTC
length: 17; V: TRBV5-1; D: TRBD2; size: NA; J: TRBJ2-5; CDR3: CASSFLLAGSGWETQYF; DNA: TGCGCCAGCAGCTTTCTCCTAGCGGGGTCCGGGTGGGAGACCCAGTACTTC
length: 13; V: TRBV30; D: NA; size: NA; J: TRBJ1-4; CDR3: CAWRTATNEKLFF; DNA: TGTGCCTGGAGGACTGCAACTAATGAAAAACTGTTTTTT
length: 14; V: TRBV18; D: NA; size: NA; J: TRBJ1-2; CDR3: CASSPREANYGYTF; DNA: TGTGCCAGCTCACCGAGGGAAGCTAACTATGGCTACACCTTC
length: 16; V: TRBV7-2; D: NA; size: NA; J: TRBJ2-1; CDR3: CASSFPLRGQRDEQFF; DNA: TGTGCCAGCAGCTTCCCATTGCGGGGCCAAAGGGATGAGCAGTTCTTC
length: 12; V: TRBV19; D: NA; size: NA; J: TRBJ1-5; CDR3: CASSRSNQPQHF; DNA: TGTGCCAGTAGTCGGAGCAATCAGCCCCAGCATTTT
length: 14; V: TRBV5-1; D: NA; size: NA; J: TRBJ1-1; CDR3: CASRIWGLVTEAFF; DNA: TGCGCCAGCAGAATCTGGGGCTTGGTCACTGAAGCTTTCTTT
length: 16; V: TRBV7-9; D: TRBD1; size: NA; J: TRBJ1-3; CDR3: CASSHRGLRAGNTIYF; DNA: TGTGCCAGCAGCCACAGGGGGCTCAGGGCCGGAAACACCATATATTTT
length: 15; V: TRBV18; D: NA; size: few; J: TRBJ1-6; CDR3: CASSLADTFLSPLHF; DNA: TGTGCCAGCTCACTCGCCGACACGTTTCTCTCACCCCTCCACTTT
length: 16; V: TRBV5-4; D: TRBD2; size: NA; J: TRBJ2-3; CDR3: CASTPGGQRGLDTQYF; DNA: TGTGCCAGCACCCCGGGAGGCCAGCGGGGGTTAGATACGCAGTATTTT
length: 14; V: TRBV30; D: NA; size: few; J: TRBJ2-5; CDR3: CAWSRGGKGETQYF; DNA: TGTGCCTGGAGTAGGGGGGGAAAAGGAGAGACCCAGTACTTC
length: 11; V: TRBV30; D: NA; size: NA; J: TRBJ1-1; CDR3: CAWHQTAEAFF; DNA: TGTGCCTGGCACCAGACAGCAGAAGCTTTCTTT
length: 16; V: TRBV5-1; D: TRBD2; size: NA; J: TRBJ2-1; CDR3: CASSSGTSGGRNEQFF; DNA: TGCGCCAGCAGCTCGGGGACTAGCGGCGGGAGAAATGAGCAGTTCTTC
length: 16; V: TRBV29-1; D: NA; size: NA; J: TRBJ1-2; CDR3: CSVNGGGRTPNYGYTF; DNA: TGCAGCGTTAATGGGGGGGGGCGAACACCTAACTATGGCTACACCTTC
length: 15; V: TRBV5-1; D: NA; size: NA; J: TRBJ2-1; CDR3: CASSVQETSYNEQFF; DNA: TGCGCCAGCAGCGTACAGGAGACGTCCTACAATGAGCAGTTCTTC
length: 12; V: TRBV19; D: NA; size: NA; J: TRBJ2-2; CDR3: CASRQYTGELFF; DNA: TGTGCCAGTAGACAGTACACCGGGGAGCTGTTTTTT
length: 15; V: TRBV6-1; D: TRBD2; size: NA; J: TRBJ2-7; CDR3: CASPRDSGVVWEQYF; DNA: TGTGCCAGCCCGCGAGATAGCGGGGTGGTGTGGGAGCAGTACTTC
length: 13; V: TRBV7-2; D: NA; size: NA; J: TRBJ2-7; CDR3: CASSLTRGSEQYF; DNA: TGTGCCAGCAGCTTGACAAGGGGCAGCGAGCAGTACTTC
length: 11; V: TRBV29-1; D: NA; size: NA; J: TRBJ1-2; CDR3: CSAQDSGGYTF; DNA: TGCAGCGCCCAGGATTCTGGTGGCTACACCTTC
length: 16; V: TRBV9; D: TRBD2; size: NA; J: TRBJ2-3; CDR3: CASSTRLAYSTDTQYF; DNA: TGTGCCAGCAGCACGAGACTAGCATACAGCACAGATACGCAGTATTTT
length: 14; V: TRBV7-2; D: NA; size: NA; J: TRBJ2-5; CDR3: CASSLEIPGKTQYF; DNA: TGTGCCAGCAGCTTAGAGATACCGGGGAAGACCCAGTACTTC
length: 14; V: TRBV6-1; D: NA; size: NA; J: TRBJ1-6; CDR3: CASSERRYNSPLHF; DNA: TGTGCCAGCAGTGAACGCAGGTATAATTCACCCCTCCACTTT
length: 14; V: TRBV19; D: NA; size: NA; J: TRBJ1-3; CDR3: CATRQYYSGNTIYF; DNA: TGTGCCACACGACAGTACTACTCTGGAAACACCATATATTTT
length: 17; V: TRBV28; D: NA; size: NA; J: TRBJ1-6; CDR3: CASSSPGVSSYNSPLHF; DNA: TGTGCCAGCAGTTCACCAGGGGTTAGCTCCTATAATTCACCCCTCCACTTT
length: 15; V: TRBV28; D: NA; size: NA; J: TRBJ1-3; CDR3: CASSFPGQTGNTIYF; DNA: TGTGCCAGCAGTTTCCCCGGACAGACAGGAAACACCATATATTTT
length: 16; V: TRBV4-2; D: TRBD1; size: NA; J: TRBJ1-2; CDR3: CASSQESNRGNYGYTF; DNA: TGTGCCAGCAGCCAAGAATCGAACAGGGGTAACTATGGCTACACCTTC
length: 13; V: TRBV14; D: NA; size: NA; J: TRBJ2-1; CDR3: CASSVISLGEQFF; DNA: TGTGCCAGCAGCGTTATCAGCCTCGGGGAGCAGTTCTTC
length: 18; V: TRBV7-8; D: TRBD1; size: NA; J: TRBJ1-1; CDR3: CASSPTAYSGTGGIKAFF; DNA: TGTGCCAGCAGCCCTACCGCTTACTCCGGGACAGGGGGCATAAAAGCTTTCTTT
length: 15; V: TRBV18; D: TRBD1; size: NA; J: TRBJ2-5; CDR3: CASSRTGLIEETQYF; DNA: TGTGCCAGCTCCCGGACAGGGCTGATAGAAGAGACCCAGTACTTC
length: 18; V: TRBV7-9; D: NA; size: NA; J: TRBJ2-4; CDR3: CASSLAAHRDLAKNIQYF; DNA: TGTGCCAGCAGCTTAGCGGCGCACAGGGACCTAGCCAAAAACATTCAGTACTTC
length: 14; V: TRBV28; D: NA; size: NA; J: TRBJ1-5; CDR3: CASSGGGSGQPQHF; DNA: TGTGCCAGCAGCGGGGGGGGGAGCGGCCAGCCCCAGCATTTT
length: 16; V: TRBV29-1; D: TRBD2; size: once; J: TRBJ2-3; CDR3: CSVGGMRGGVTDTQYF; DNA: TGCAGCGTTGGGGGTATGCGGGGGGGAGTAACAGATACGCAGTATTTT
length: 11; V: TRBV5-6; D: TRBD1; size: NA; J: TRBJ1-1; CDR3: CASSFRGEAFF; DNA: TGTGCCAGCAGCTTCAGGGGGGAGGCTTTCTTT
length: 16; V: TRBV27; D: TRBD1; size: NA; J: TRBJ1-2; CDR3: CASSLRATGGRYGYTF; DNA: TGTGCCAGCAGTTTACGGGCAACAGGGGGCCGGTATGGCTACACCTTC
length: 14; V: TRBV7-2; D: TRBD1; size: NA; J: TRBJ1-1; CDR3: CASRRQGMNTEAFF; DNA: TGTGCCAGCAGACGACAGGGAATGAACACTGAAGCTTTCTTT
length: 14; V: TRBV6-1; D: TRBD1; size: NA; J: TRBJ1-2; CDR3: CASSGQGENYGYTF; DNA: TGTGCCAGCAGCGGACAGGGAGAAAACTATGGCTACACCTTC
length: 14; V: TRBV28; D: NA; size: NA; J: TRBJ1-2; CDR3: CASSSGGVGGGYTF; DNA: TGTGCCAGCAGTTCTGGAGGGGTGGGGGGTGGCTACACCTTC
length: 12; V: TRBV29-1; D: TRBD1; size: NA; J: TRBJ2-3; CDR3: CSGTGVSDTQYF; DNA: TGCAGCGGCACAGGGGTGTCAGATACGCAGTATTTT
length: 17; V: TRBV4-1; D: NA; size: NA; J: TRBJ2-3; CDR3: CASSQEADSPSTDTQYF; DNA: TGCGCCAGCAGCCAAGAGGCTGACTCACCTAGCACAGATACGCAGTATTTT
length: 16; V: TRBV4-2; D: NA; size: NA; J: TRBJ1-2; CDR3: CASSQGQNRANYGYTF; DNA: TGTGCCAGCAGCCAAGGCCAAAACAGGGCTAACTATGGCTACACCTTC
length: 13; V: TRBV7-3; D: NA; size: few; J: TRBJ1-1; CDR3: CASSLSWTYEAFF; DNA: TGTGCCAGCAGCTTATCATGGACATATGAAGCTTTCTTT
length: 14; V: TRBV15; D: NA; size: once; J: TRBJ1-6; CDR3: CATSPRQGNSPLHF; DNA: TGTGCCACCAGCCCCCGCCAGGGGAATTCACCCCTCCACTTT
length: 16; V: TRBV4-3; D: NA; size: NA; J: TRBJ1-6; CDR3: CASSQVSGAGNSPLHF; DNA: TGCGCCAGCAGCCAAGTCTCAGGGGCCGGGAATTCACCCCTCCACTTT
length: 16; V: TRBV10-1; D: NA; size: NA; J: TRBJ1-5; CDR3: CASRGLDPGKDQPQHF; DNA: TGCGCCAGCAGGGGACTGGACCCTGGTAAGGATCAGCCCCAGCATTTT
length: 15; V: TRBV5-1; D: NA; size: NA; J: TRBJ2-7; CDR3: CASSLVGPGSYEQYF; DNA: TGCGCCAGCAGCTTGGTGGGGCCAGGATCCTACGAGCAGTACTTC